The sequence of this TCR beta chain was determined in a study of blood T cell repertoires in COVID-19. Study information: The United States, Italy and Spain provided the acute and convalescent COVID-19 samples. PBMCs, B-cell-depleted T cells, or T cells provided the cDNA or gDNA that made up the material.

Trimming removed 1 base from V and 11 bases from J, with 11 bases in between. Germline V CDR1 and CDR2: SQVTM, ANQGSEA. CDR3 length: 12 amino acids. Original processing notes: The assay estimated nucleated cells by amplifying reference gene primers. Using immunoSEQ multiplex PCR, the repertoire was profiled, and TCRdb retains in-frame clones only, with some absent. That table gives V, J and clone size, and the DNA gave D and trimming. This sample has under 300,000 clones, with around nine tenths found just once. The chain is built from TRBV29-1 and TRBJ1-4; D is uncertain. The sequence was collected from a woman aged 70-85 years with active or convalescent COVID-19. Sequencing was done on a sample of peripheral blood. CDR3 sequence (DNA): TGCAGCGTTGAAGGCGGGGAAAAGAAACTGTTTTTT. The encoded protein is CSVEGGEKKLFF.